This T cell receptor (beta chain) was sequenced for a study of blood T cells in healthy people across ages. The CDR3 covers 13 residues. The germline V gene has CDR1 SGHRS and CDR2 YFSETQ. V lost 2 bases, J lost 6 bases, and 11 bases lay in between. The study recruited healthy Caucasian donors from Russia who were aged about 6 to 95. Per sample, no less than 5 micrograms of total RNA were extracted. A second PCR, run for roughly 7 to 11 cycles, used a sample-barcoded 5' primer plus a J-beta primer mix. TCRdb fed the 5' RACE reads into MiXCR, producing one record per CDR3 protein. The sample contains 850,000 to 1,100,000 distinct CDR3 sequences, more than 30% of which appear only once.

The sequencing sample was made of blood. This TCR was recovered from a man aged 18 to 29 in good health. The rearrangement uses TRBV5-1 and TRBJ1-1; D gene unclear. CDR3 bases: TGCGCCAGCAGCTTAAGGGAAGGCCCTGAAGCTTTCTTT. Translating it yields CASSLREGPEAFF.